The 10 T cell receptor beta chains listed next were all sequenced from one sample in a study of T cells after yellow fever vaccination. Using its own MiXCR run on the 5' RACE reads, TCRdb lists one record per CDR3 protein. Seen here are 110,000 to 150,000 distinct CDR3 sequences, more than 6.5% observed once, and the top ten hold more than 0.6%. Sequenced material: CD4+ T cells sorted from PBMCs, taken 10 days after the yellow fever booster vaccination. All receptors come from a man aged 25-45 years who received the YFV17D yellow fever vaccine.

At least ten counts were recorded for this clonotype. In nucleotides, the CDR3 is TGTGCCAGCAGAGAAAGACAGGGGGGCAAGACCCAGTACTTC. This translates into CASRERQGGKTQYF. V and J are TRBV6-1 and TRBJ2-5; TRBD1 agrees at 9 bases. J was trimmed by 6 bases and V by 6 bases; bases with no gene match: 8. The CDR3 runs to 14 residues. Germline lookup yields CDR1 MNHNS and CDR2 SASEGT.

This clonotype was counted many times. CDR3: CASSFRLASYNEQFF. The CDR3, as DNA: TGCGCCAGCAGCTTCAGGCTAGCCTCCTACAATGAGCAGTTCTTC. The chain is built from TRBV5-1 and TRBJ2-1; weak D call: TRBD2 (5 bases). Germline values: CDR1 SGHRS, CDR2 YFSETQ. V lost 2 bases, J lost 0 bases, and 9 bases lay in between. The CDR3 is 15 amino acids.

This clonotype was counted only a few times. The rearrangement links TRBV12-3 or TRBV12-4 to TRBJ2-1; 9 nucleotides match TRBD2. This CDR3 has 14 amino acids. Unmatched junction bases numbered 5, after V lost 6 bases and J lost 5 bases. The CDR3: CASSVAGAHNEQFF. The CDR3 nucleotides are TGTGCCAGCAGCGTAGCGGGAGCCCACAATGAGCAGTTCTTC.

The CDR3: CASSPIRTTEAFF. The CDR3 nucleotides read TGTGCCAGCAGCCCCATCAGGACCACTGAAGCTTTCTTT. The chain links TRBV3-1 to TRBJ1-1; D remains unclear. V was cut by 4 bases and J by 4 bases, with 10 bases left in between. There are 13 residues in the CDR3. CDR1 is LGHDT and CDR2 is YNNKEL in the germline V gene (reference sequence).

Notes on this clonotype: Just one base apart from a much larger clone, this may be a read error. The rearrangement joins TRBV2 to TRBJ2-3; D uncertain. Germline loops: CDR1 SNHLY, CDR2 FYNNEI. This CDR3 has 13 residues. V was pared by 4 bases and J by 4 bases, with 9 bases between. The CDR3: CASSGPVPDTQYF. CDR3 in DNA: TGTGCCAGCAGTGGTCCGGTCCCAGATACGCAGTATTTT.

This clonotype was seen repeatedly, ten times or more. The chain employs TRBV20-1 and TRBJ1-5; D is possibly TRBD1 (6 bases). The CDR3 runs to 14 residues. The germline CDR1 and CDR2 sequences are DFQATT and SNEGSKA (reference sequence). Trimming took 5 bases from V and 8 from J, leaving 19 bases between them. Here the CDR3 reads CSARTGPRQEPQHF. Written as DNA, the CDR3 is TGCAGTGCTCGTACAGGGCCCCGCCAGGAGCCCCAGCATTTT.

This clonotype was counted ten times or more. The genes are TRBV28 and TRBJ2-1, with 11 bases identical to TRBD2. Germline trimming cut 5 bases from V and 8 bases from J; bases unmatched to any gene: 5. This CDR3 is 14 amino acids long. The germline V gene has CDR1 MDHEN and CDR2 SYDVKM. The CDR3 protein is CASSSSGRGDEQFF. In nucleotides, the CDR3 is TGTGCCAGCAGTAGTAGCGGGAGGGGCGATGAGCAGTTCTTC.

There are many counts of this clonotype. One end of the junction is discordant with germline, which a read error may explain. V and J are TRBV6-2 or TRBV6-3 and TRBJ2-1; D is uncertain. The CDR3 runs 13 residues. Looked up from germline, CDR1 is MNHEY and CDR2 is SVGEGT. The CDR3 DNA reads as TGTGCCAGCCGTTATGGTGGCTACAATGAGCAGTTCTTC. Amino acids: CASRYGGYNEQFF.

This clonotype was detected ten times or more. The V and J genes are TRBV20-1 and TRBJ2-7, with 7 bases aligning to TRBD1. J lost 0 bases, V lost 1 base, and 0 bases had no gene match. The CDR3 runs 13 residues. The V gene's germline CDR1 is DFQATT and CDR2 SNEGSKA (reference sequence). CDR3 sequence (DNA): TGCAGTGCTAGAGGACAGGGCTCCTACGAGCAGTACTTC. Translating gives CSARGQGSYEQYF.

This clonotype was observed at least ten times. This chain joins TRBV5-1 and TRBJ1-1; 7 bases line up with TRBD1. The CDR3 is 14 amino acids. Germline assignment: CDR1 SGHRS and CDR2 YFSETQ. Losses at the gene ends were 6 bases for V and 4 bases for J; bases not matched to a gene: 9. The CDR3 here is CASNTDRASTEAFF. DNA of the CDR3: TGCGCCAGCAACACCGACAGGGCGTCCACTGAAGCTTTCTTT.